This entry describes one TCR beta chain. Its antigen is undetermined. The sample is drawn from a study of T cell responses to AZD1222 COVID-19 vaccine. Profiled with immunoSEQ multiplex PCR; TCRdb holds only in-frame clones, not every one. Among 120,000 to 150,000 clones listed, under 95% were seen once. Study-wide points: Spike-wide coverage was observed for vaccine-associated CD4 TCRs, with dominant responses at 160-218 and 743-854.

The CDR3 totals 14 residues. The J segment lost 2 bases and the V segment lost 2 bases, leaving 1 base of the junction unmatched. Per the germline V gene, CDR1 is MRHNA and CDR2 is SNTAGT. V gene TRBV6-4 combines with J gene TRBJ2-3; 7 bases are a match to TRBD1. Sample: peripheral blood, taken on day 0 of AZD1222 vaccination. The TCR originated in an adult in good health. The DNA of the CDR3 is TGTGCCAGCAGTGACGGGACAGACACAGATACGCAGTATTTT. Translation: CASSDGTDTDTQYF.